Each of the 14 T cell receptor beta chains below was sequenced from the same sample in a study of cytomegalovirus exposure and HLA in healthy donors. PCR involved 60 Vbeta and 13 Jbeta primers. The table came from immunoSEQ multiplex PCR; TCRdb's copy has only in-frame clones and leaves some out. The sample carries 140,000 to 150,000 clones, around four fifths recorded once. Sequenced material: PBMCs. All receptors come from a woman aged 60-75 years in good health and CMV-seropositive.

The rearrangement joins TRBV5-1 to TRBJ2-3; 7 nucleotides match TRBD2. The V and J ends lost 3 bases and 6 bases, in that order; junction bases with no gene match: 7. CDR1 and CDR2 (germline): SGHRS, YFSETQ. The CDR3 length is 14 residues. As DNA, the CDR3 is TGCGCCAGCAGCTCAGGACTAGTTGGGGATACGCAGTATTTT. Its protein is CASSSGLVGDTQYF.

J is TRBJ2-3 and V is TRBV28, with 7 bases lining up with TRBD2. Germline CDR1 reads MDHEN; CDR2 reads SYDVKM. This CDR3 comprises 14 residues. With 6 bases clipped from V and 5 bases from J, the junction kept 8 bases outside the gene matches. The DNA of the CDR3 is TGTGCCAGCAGGGGTGGGGGGGTGGGAGATACGCAGTATTTT. Its translation is CASRGGGVGDTQYF.

V is TRBV6-5 and J is TRBJ2-7; tentative D call: TRBD1 (5 bases). The V end was cut by 6 bases, the J end by 4 bases, with 10 bases between. This CDR3 has 12 amino acids. In germline, CDR1 is MNHEY, CDR2 SVGAGI. The CDR3 DNA reads as TGTGCCAGCAGCACCGACAGTTACGAGCAGTACTTC. Its translation is CASSTDSYEQYF.

The V and J genes are TRBV15 and TRBJ1-6; D remains unclear. V was shortened by 2 bases and J by 7 bases, with 9 bases between the two germline ends. CDR3 length: 14 amino acids. Germline CDR1 is LNHNV and CDR2 is YYDKDF (reference sequence). The DNA for the CDR3 is TGTGCCACCAGCAGATTCTACGGGAATTCACCCCTCCACTTT. This codes for CATSRFYGNSPLHF.

J is TRBJ2-7 and V is TRBV11-1, with 7 positions matching TRBD1. Germline V lookup: CDR1 SGHAT, CDR2 FQDESV (reference sequence). Germline trimming cut 2 bases from V and 1 base from J; bases unmatched to any gene: 11. The CDR3 length is 17 residues. CDR3 DNA: TGTGCCAGCAGCTTAACGGGTATGGGACAGCAATCCTACGAGCAGTACTTC. This codes for CASSLTGMGQQSYEQYF.

This chain joins TRBV6-1 and TRBJ2-7; tentatively, D is TRBD1 (5 bases). The CDR3 is 12 amino acids. V was cut by 3 bases and J by 12 bases, with 15 bases left in between. Germline V CDR1 and CDR2: MNHNS, SASEGT. In DNA, the CDR3 is TGTGCCAGCAGTGAGGCTGGGGCCCTGGGGTACTTC. Translated: CASSEAGALGYF.

This clone is a singleton in its sample. This chain joins TRBV29-1 and TRBJ2-7, with D possibly being TRBD2 (6 bases). From germline, CDR1 is SQVTM and CDR2 ANQGSEA. This CDR3 has 12 residues. V was pared by 7 bases and J by 1 base, with 11 bases between. The CDR3 DNA follows: TGCAGCGCCGGGGGACTTTCCTACGAGCAGTACTTC. Its protein product is CSAGGLSYEQYF.

The chain couples TRBV27 to TRBJ2-3; no reliable D call. Germline values: CDR1 MNHEY, CDR2 SMNVEV (reference sequence). The CDR3 is 15 amino acids. Trimming shortened V by 2 bases and J by 2 bases, and 11 bases separated the two germline ends. Written as DNA, the CDR3 is TGTGCCAGCAGTTTAGGTGGTACTCCCACAGATACGCAGTATTTT. This sequence encodes CASSLGGTPTDTQYF.

The sample holds a few counts of this clone. The rearrangement joins TRBV7-9 to TRBJ2-1, with 9 nucleotides matching TRBD2. The trim removed 5 bases at V and 6 bases at J, leaving 8 bases unmatched. The CDR3 runs to 15 residues. The germline gives CDR1 SEHNR, CDR2 FQNEAQ (reference sequence). The CDR3 loop is CASSPLGLAVNEQFF. In nucleotides, the CDR3 is TGTGCCAGCAGCCCTCTGGGACTAGCCGTCAATGAGCAGTTCTTC.

The genes are TRBV7-2 and TRBJ2-1, with 7 bases lining up with TRBD2. The CDR3 extends over 13 amino acids. J gave up 13 bases and V 4 bases, and 10 bases lay outside the gene matches. CDR1 SGHTA and CDR2 FQGNSA come from the germline V gene. CDR3 sequence (DNA): TGTGCCAGCAGCTCGGGGGGACTGGGTCATCAGTTCTTC. This sequence encodes CASSSGGLGHQFF.

The chain recombines TRBV18 with TRBJ2-2, with 10 bases aligning to TRBD2. V was pared by 2 bases and J by 4 bases, with 1 base of the junction left unmatched. Per the germline V gene, CDR1 is KGHSH and CDR2 is LQKENI. There are 15 residues in the CDR3. The CDR3 reads CASSPGTSATGELFF. DNA for the CDR3: TGTGCCAGCTCACCAGGGACTAGCGCCACCGGGGAGCTGTTTTTT. Combining the CDR3 with reference TRBV18 and TRBJ2-2 gives the whole variable domain NAGVMQNPRHLVRRRGQEARLRCSPMKGHSHVYWYRQLPEEGLKFMVYLQKENIIDESGMPKERFSAEFPKEGPSILRIQQVVRGDSAAYFCASSPGTSATGELFFGEGSRLTVL.

The V and J genes are TRBV11-3 and TRBJ1-2; perhaps TRBD1 as D (6 bases). This CDR3 spans 14 amino acids. The V end lost 1 base, the J end lost 7 bases, and 13 bases lay between the germline ends. The germline V gene has CDR1 SGHNT and CDR2 YENEEA. CDR3 sequence reads: CASSLAVGASGYTF. CDR3 nucleotide sequence: TGTGCCAGCAGCTTAGCAGTGGGGGCGAGTGGCTACACCTTC.

The chain is built from TRBV27 and TRBJ2-5; D possibly corresponds to TRBD1 (6 bases). The J call is uncertain, as TRBJ2-7 better fits the DNA end. CDR1 MNHEY and CDR2 SMNVEV come from the germline V gene (reference sequence). This CDR3 region has 13 residues. The CDR3: CASSYGQLYEQYF. The DNA for the CDR3 is TGTGCCAGCAGTTACGGACAGCTCTACGAGCAGTACTTC.

The rearrangement joins TRBV27 to TRBJ2-7; TRBD2 is a possible D gene (5 bases). Germline values: CDR1 MNHEY, CDR2 SMNVEV (reference sequence). The CDR3 has 14 residues. V dropped 5 bases and J dropped 7 bases, with 18 bases sitting between them. The CDR3 coding sequence is TGTGCCAGCAGTCTCCGTGGACTCCCTGATGAGCAGTACTTC. This gives the protein CASSLRGLPDEQYF.